These 19 T cell receptor beta chains originate from one sample sequenced in a study of T-cell reconstitution after alpha-beta-depleted transplantation in children. Unique molecular identifiers were used to barcode this TCRbeta library. Each CDR3 protein is one row after TCRdb ran MiXCR on the PCR reads. This sample has hundreds of thousands of distinct CDR3 sequences, with around 17% found just once. Material: PBMCs from the stem cell graft donor, obtained from the stem cell graft. These receptors all come from a human donor who donated a stem cell graft to a child with acute lymphoblastic leukemia.

This clonotype was found a few times. V and J are TRBV29-1 and TRBJ2-4; D is ambiguous. V was pared by 5 bases and J by 1 base, with 9 bases between. There are 13 residues in the CDR3. The germline V gene encodes CDR1 SQVTM and CDR2 ANQGSEA. The CDR3 loop reads CSVRVGAKNIQYF. In nucleotides, the CDR3 is TGCAGCGTTAGGGTCGGGGCCAAAAACATTCAGTACTTC.

This clonotype was found many times. The chain uses TRBV5-1 and TRBJ2-7, with D possibly being TRBD1 (5 bases). V lost 0 bases, J lost 2 bases, and 9 bases lay in between. The CDR3 has 14 residues. The germline V gene encodes CDR1 SGHRS and CDR2 YFSETQ. The CDR3 DNA reads as TGCGCCAGCAGCTTGGTTGGGGCGACCTACGAGCAGTACTTC. This gives the protein CASSLVGATYEQYF.

This clonotype was found once. The gene calls are TRBV5-6 and TRBJ1-2; perhaps TRBD1 as D (6 bases). Trimming took 0 bases from V and 8 from J, leaving 11 bases between them. The CDR3 has 13 amino acids. Looked up from germline, CDR1 is SGHDT and CDR2 is YYEEEE. CDR3 sequence (DNA): TGTGCCAGCAGCTTGGGACCGGGGGCCGGCTACACCTTC. It translates to CASSLGPGAGYTF.

The chain combines TRBV4-1 with TRBJ2-7, with D perhaps matching TRBD1 (6 bases). The V end was cut by 1 base, the J end by 2 bases, with 15 bases between. This CDR3 comprises 16 residues. Germline CDR1 and CDR2: MGHRA and YSYEKL. CDR3 in DNA: TGCGCCAGCAGCCAAGCCCTCTACAGGGCGACCTACGAGCAGTACTTC. It specifies CASSQALYRATYEQYF.

This clonotype has more than one count but fewer than ten. The chain combines TRBV5-5 with TRBJ2-7; D may be TRBD1 or TRBD2 (5 bases each). The V end was cut by 0 bases, the J end by 9 bases, with 13 bases between. Germline CDR1 reads SGHKS; CDR2 reads YYEKEE (reference sequence). CDR3 size: 13 residues. The CDR3 nucleotides read TGTGCCAGCAGCTTGGCGGGGCAGGCTTGGCAGTACTTC. This encodes CASSLAGQAWQYF. The full variable domain, with the rest looked up from reference TRBV5-5 and TRBJ2-7, is DAGVTQSPTHLIKTRGQQVTLRCSPISGHKSVSWYQQVLGQGPQFIFQYYEKEERGRGNFPDRFSARQFPNYSSELNVNALLLGDSALYLCASSLAGQAWQYFGPGTRLTVT.

This clonotype has more than one count but fewer than ten. This rearrangement joins TRBV4-1 to TRBJ2-7; 10 nucleotides match TRBD2. The V segment lost 3 bases and the J segment 1 base; nucleotides outside the gene matches: 12. Germline CDR1 reads MGHRA; CDR2 reads YSYEKL. CDR3 length: 18 amino acids. CDR3 sequence reads: CASSHRGPGLAPSYEQYF. DNA of the CDR3: TGCGCCAGCAGCCACCGTGGCCCGGGACTAGCGCCATCCTACGAGCAGTACTTC.

This rearrangement joins TRBV25-1 to TRBJ2-1; possible D gene TRBD2, 6 bases. This CDR3 comprises 13 residues. CDR1 is MGHDK and CDR2 is SYGVNS in the germline V gene. Trimming shortened V by 2 bases and J by 9 bases, and 11 bases separated the two germline ends. CDR3 residues: CASSEGRSVEQFF. CDR3 bases: TGTGCCAGCAGTGAAGGGAGGTCCGTTGAGCAGTTCTTC.

Comments on this clonotype: The junction and the germline gene differ at one end; a read error may be behind it. This sequence joins TRBV9 and TRBJ2-3, with 10 bases matching TRBD2. CDR1 and CDR2 from the germline V gene are SGDLS and YYNGEE. The CDR3 runs 18 residues. This CDR3 reads CGSSVKRTVAGGPDTQYF. The CDR3 DNA follows: TGTGGCAGCAGCGTAAAGAGGACGGTAGCGGGAGGCCCTGATACGCAGTATTTT.

The chain is built from TRBV12-3 or TRBV12-4 and TRBJ2-2; 7 nucleotides line up with TRBD2. Trimming took 7 bases from V and 1 from J; bases not matched to a gene: 12. CDR3 length: 17 amino acids. Here the CDR3 reads CASTPVAGVLNTGELFF. The CDR3, as DNA: TGTGCCAGCACCCCAGTGGCGGGGGTACTGAACACCGGGGAGCTGTTTTTT.

This clonotype was recorded a few times. V usage is TRBV3-1 and J usage is TRBJ2-2; 11 bases are a match to TRBD2. The trim removed 2 bases at V and 7 bases at J, leaving 9 bases unmatched. The CDR3 is made up of 17 amino acids. CDR1 and CDR2 (germline): LGHDT, YNNKEL (reference sequence). The CDR3: CASSQSGLAGYRGELFF. The CDR3 nucleotides read TGTGCCAGCAGCCAAAGCGGACTAGCGGGCTACCGCGGGGAGCTGTTTTTT.

V gene TRBV4-1 combines with J gene TRBJ1-2, with 8 bases fitting TRBD1. This CDR3 has 13 residues. The V and J ends lost 4 bases and 8 bases, in that order; junction bases with no gene match: 6. Germline V gene lookup returns CDR1 MGHRA and CDR2 YSYEKL. The CDR3 sequence: CASSRTGGEGYTF. In DNA, the CDR3 is TGCGCCAGCAGCCGTACAGGGGGTGAGGGCTACACCTTC.

This clonotype was recorded a few times. This chain links TRBV9 with TRBJ2-5; D is uncertain. Trimming removed 5 bases at V and 0 bases at J, with 8 bases between. CDR1 and CDR2 (germline): SGDLS, YYNGEE. The length of the CDR3 is 13 residues. The CDR3 sequence is CASSIGNQETQYF. The CDR3 DNA follows: TGTGCCAGCAGTATTGGGAACCAAGAGACCCAGTACTTC.

There are a few counts of this clonotype. V gene TRBV7-8 combines with J gene TRBJ2-1; 8 nucleotides line up with TRBD1. Germline trimming cut 4 bases from V and 12 bases from J; bases unmatched to any gene: 14. This CDR3 has 15 amino acids. From germline, CDR1 is SGHVS and CDR2 FQNEAQ. The CDR3 DNA reads as TGTGCCAGCAGCTCTAAGCCGGGACAGGAGCATGGGCAGTTCTTC. Its translation: CASSSKPGQEHGQFF.

This sequence joins TRBV4-1 and TRBJ2-5, with D perhaps given as TRBD1 or TRBD2 (6 bases each). The CDR3 is 17 amino acids. The germline CDR1 and CDR2 sequences are MGHRA and YSYEKL. The V end was cut by 4 bases, the J end by 0 bases, with 18 bases between. Written as DNA, the CDR3 is TGCGCCAGCAGCCCAGCAGGGGCTAGCGCCTACCAAGAGACCCAGTACTTC. Protein sequence: CASSPAGASAYQETQYF.

The chain joins TRBV18 to TRBJ1-1; D remains unclear. V lost 4 bases, J lost 6 bases, and 6 bases lay in between. CDR1 is KGHSH, CDR2 LQKENI, per germline. The CDR3 covers 11 residues. CDR3 region: CASSQGAEAFF. CDR3 nucleotides: TGTGCCAGCTCACAGGGCGCTGAAGCTTTCTTT.

This clonotype has just a few counts. For the CDR3, the DNA is TGTGCCAGCAGCGTAGTAGCGGGAGACGGAACAGATACGCAGTATTTT. Residues: CASSVVAGDGTDTQYF. The rearrangement links TRBV9 to TRBJ2-3; TRBD2 matches 9 bases. This CDR3 is 16 amino acids long. The V gene end was trimmed by 0 bases and the J gene end by 3 bases; junction bases not matched to a gene: 5. CDR1 and CDR2 (germline): SGDLS, YYNGEE.

This clonotype was recorded a few times. The rearrangement links TRBV14 to TRBJ2-6; D perhaps matches TRBD2 (5 bases). The CDR3 is made up of 15 amino acids. The V end was cut by 8 bases, the J end by 0 bases, with 11 bases between. Germline V gene sequence: CDR1 SGHDN, CDR2 FVKESK. The CDR3 region is CASSRRVSGANVLTF. For the CDR3, the DNA is TGTGCCAGCTCACGGCGGGTCTCTGGGGCCAACGTCCTGACTTTC. The variable domain in full, completed from reference TRBV14 and TRBJ2-6, reads EAGVTQFPSHSVIEKGQTVTLRCDPISGHDNLYWYRRVMGKEIKFLLHFVKESKQDESGMPNNRFLAERTGGTYSTLKVQPAELEDSGVYFCASSRRVSGANVLTFGAGSRLTVL.

In its sample, this clonotype was seen a few times. The rearrangement joins TRBV12-3 or TRBV12-4 to TRBJ2-5, with D perhaps TRBD1 (6 bases). V gave up 3 bases and J gave up 5 bases, with 16 bases separating them. The CDR3 consists of 15 residues. CDR3 bases: TGTGCCAGCAGTTTCCGTGAGGCAGGGGACGAGACCCAGTACTTC. Translation: CASSFREAGDETQYF.

This clonotype has only a few counts. This chain links TRBV20-1 with TRBJ1-5; tentatively, D is TRBD1 (5 bases). The CDR3 is made up of 15 amino acids. Germline V gives CDR1 DFQATT, CDR2 SNEGSKA (reference sequence). V was trimmed by 4 bases and J by 0 bases, leaving 13 bases between them. The CDR3 nucleotides are TGCAGTGCTATGGGGGGGATTATTAGCAATCAGCCCCAGCATTTT. Its protein is CSAMGGIISNQPQHF.